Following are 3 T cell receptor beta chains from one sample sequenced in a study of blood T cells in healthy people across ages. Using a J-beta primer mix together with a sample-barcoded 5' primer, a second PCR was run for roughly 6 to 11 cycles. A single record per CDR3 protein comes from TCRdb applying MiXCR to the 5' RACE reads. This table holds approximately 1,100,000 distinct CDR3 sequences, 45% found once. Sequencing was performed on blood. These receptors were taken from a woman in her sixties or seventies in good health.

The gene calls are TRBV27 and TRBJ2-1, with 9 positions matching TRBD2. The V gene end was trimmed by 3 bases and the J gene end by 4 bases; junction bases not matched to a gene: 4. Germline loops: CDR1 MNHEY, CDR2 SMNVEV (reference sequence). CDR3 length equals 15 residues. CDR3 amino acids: CASSFRSGGYNEQFF. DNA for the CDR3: TGTGCCAGCAGTTTCAGGAGCGGGGGGTACAATGAGCAGTTCTTC.

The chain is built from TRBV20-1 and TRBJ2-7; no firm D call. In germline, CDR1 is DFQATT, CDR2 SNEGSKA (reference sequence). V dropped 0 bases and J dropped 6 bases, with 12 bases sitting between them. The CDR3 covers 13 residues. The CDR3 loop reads CSARDPRVGEQYF. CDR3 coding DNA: TGCAGTGCTAGAGACCCAAGGGTGGGCGAGCAGTACTTC.

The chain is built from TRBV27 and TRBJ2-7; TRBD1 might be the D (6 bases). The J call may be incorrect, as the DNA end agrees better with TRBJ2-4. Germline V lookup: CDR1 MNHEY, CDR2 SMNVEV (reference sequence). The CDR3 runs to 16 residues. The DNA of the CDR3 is TGTGCCAGCAGTTTTAAACAGGGAGCCTCCAAAAACATTCAGTACTTC. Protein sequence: CASSFKQGASKNIQYF.